This TCR beta chain was profiled in a study of regulatory T cells in long-lasting Graves disease. The time point was: newly diagnosed GD, antithyroid drugs for less than 3 months. PBMC-extracted RNA yielded the TCR library. Arm-PCR of CDR3 regions and iRepertoire HTBI primers were the basis on which TCR beta libraries were built. TCRdb re-called the multiplex PCR reads through MiXCR, storing one row per CDR3 protein. The sample yields 620,000 or so distinct CDR3 sequences, 15% to 20% seen once. This clonotype was observed at least ten times. This same sample was also taken into another study, of T cells in Graves' hyperthyroidism and ophthalmopathy.

The receptor comes from a woman in her 30s with Graves disease. The sample here was peripheral blood mononuclear cells (PBMCs), taken at new diagnosis, from a patient treated with antithyroid drugs.

CDR3 protein: CASSFTYEQYF. The CDR3 nucleotides are TGTGCCAGCAGTTTTACCTACGAGCAGTACTTC. The chain employs TRBV28 and TRBJ2-7; D remains ambiguous. This CDR3 contains 11 residues. V lost 3 bases and J lost 2, with 2 bases in between. Germline lookup yields CDR1 MDHEN and CDR2 SYDVKM.